The 23 T cell receptor beta chains in this list originate from one sample, sequenced in a study of post-analysis software for immune sequencing data. Overall study findings and caveats: Patients had higher frequencies than controls of five TRBV segments, including TRBV5-6, TRBV5-1 and TRBV20-1.

Unique molecular identifiers featured in each of the TCR beta cDNA libraries. Via MiXCR, TCRdb re-called the PCR reads, giving one row per CDR3 protein. The table lists roughly 800,000 distinct CDR3 sequences, roughly 50% of them singletons, with 4.9% in the top ten. These receptors' antigens are unknown. Material: blood. These receptors were taken from a girl between 5 and 17 years old with multiple sclerosis.

The table lists this clonotype with a few counts. The chain employs TRBV15 and TRBJ2-3, with a tentative D call TRBD2 (6 bases). Trimming shortened V by 3 bases and J by 5 bases, and 18 bases separated the two germline ends. Germline loops: CDR1 LNHNV, CDR2 YYDKDF (reference sequence). The CDR3 has 16 residues. The CDR3 bases are TGTGCCACCAGCAGTTCCCCCCGGGACTCCCAAGATACGCAGTATTTT. Protein sequence: CATSSSPRDSQDTQYF.

The rearrangement uses TRBV6-1 and TRBJ2-7; tentatively, D is TRBD1 or TRBD2 (5 bases each). Germline CDR1 and CDR2: MNHNS and SASEGT. The CDR3 totals 15 residues. V lost 4 bases and J 3 bases, leaving 16 bases between the germline ends. For the CDR3, the DNA is TGTGCCAGCAGTGTAGCCGGGACCGCAGACTACGAGCAGTACTTC. The encoded protein is CASSVAGTADYEQYF.

The rearrangement links TRBV7-2 to TRBJ1-2; D is uncertain. In germline, CDR1 is SGHTA, CDR2 FQGNSA. This CDR3 is built from 13 residues. Trimming removed 2 bases at V and 8 bases at J, with 12 bases between. CDR3 in amino acids: CASSLQLFDGYTF. For the CDR3, the DNA is TGTGCCAGCAGCTTACAGTTATTCGACGGCTACACCTTC. Together with reference TRBV7-2 and TRBJ1-2, the CDR3 gives the full variable domain: GAGVSQSPSNKVTEKGKDVELRCDPISGHTALYWYRQSLGQGLEFLIYFQGNSAPDKSGLPSDRFSAERTGGSVSTLTIQRTQQEDSAVYLCASSLQLFDGYTFGSGTRLTVV.

This clonotype has just a few counts. The chain has TRBV29-1 and TRBJ2-1; the D gene could be TRBD1 or TRBD2 (7 bases each). The CDR3 is made up of 14 amino acids. From germline, CDR1 is SQVTM and CDR2 ANQGSEA. The V end was cut by 7 bases, the J end by 3 bases, with 16 bases between. This CDR3 reads CSAQGGVFYNEQFF. The CDR3 DNA follows: TGCAGCGCCCAGGGGGGGGTTTTCTACAATGAGCAGTTCTTC.

This chain joins TRBV11-1 and TRBJ2-5; perhaps TRBD2 as D (5 bases). The assigned J gene may be wrong: the sequence end matches TRBJ2-7 better. Per the germline V gene, CDR1 is SGHAT and CDR2 is FQDESV (reference sequence). There are 16 residues in the CDR3. The CDR3 nucleotides read TGTGCCAGCAGCTTAGCGCGTGAAGGACTCCTCTACGAGCAGTACTTC. Protein product: CASSLAREGLLYEQYF.

The V gene is TRBV6-5, the J gene TRBJ1-2; D is perhaps TRBD1 (6 bases). The CDR3 totals 13 residues. Trimming removed 7 bases from V and 6 bases from J, with 15 bases in between. The germline CDR1 and CDR2 sequences are MNHEY and SVGAGI. Here the CDR3 DNA reads TGTGCCAGCAATACACAGGGTCGGGATGGCTACACCTTC. It encodes CASNTQGRDGYTF.

About this clonotype itself: This may be a read error: a much more frequent sequence differs by one nucleotide. The rearrangement joins TRBV29-1 to TRBJ2-5, with D possibly matching TRBD1 (6 bases). Germline V CDR1 and CDR2: SQVTM, ANQGSEA. This CDR3 is 11 amino acids long. V lost 4 bases to trimming and J lost 5 bases, with 8 bases between them. The CDR3 here is CSVGGPETQYF. CDR3 nucleotides: TGCAGCGTTGGGGGGCCGGAGACCCAGTACTTC.

This clonotype showed up many times. The chain recombines TRBV7-6 with TRBJ2-7, with a tentative D call TRBD2 (5 bases). The CDR3 length is 13 residues. V gave up 0 bases and J gave up 4 bases, with 7 bases separating them. Looked up from germline, CDR1 is SGHVS and CDR2 is FNYEAQ. CDR3 in amino acids: CASSLAPGYEQYF. In DNA, the CDR3 is TGTGCCAGCAGCTTAGCCCCGGGGTACGAGCAGTACTTC.

The chain employs TRBV13 and TRBJ2-7; D not resolved. The CDR3 totals 13 residues. Germline assignment: CDR1 PRHDT and CDR2 FYEKMQ (reference sequence). The V end was cut by 1 base, the J end by 7 bases, with 11 bases between. DNA of the CDR3: TGTGCCAGCAGCTTAGAGGGCAGAGAAGAGCAGTACTTC. Its translation is CASSLEGREEQYF.

This chain uses TRBV28 with TRBJ1-6, with D hard to call. V lost 6 bases and J 7 bases, leaving 10 bases between the germline ends. The germline V gene has CDR1 MDHEN and CDR2 SYDVKM. There are 13 residues in the CDR3. The CDR3 nucleotides are TGTGCCAGCAGCGTCAATTGGAATTCACCCCTCCACTTT. This codes for CASSVNWNSPLHF.

CDR3 nucleotides: TGTGCCAGCAGCCAAGATCCTGCAGGGTCGGGTGAGACCCAGTACTTC. Translation gives CASSQDPAGSGETQYF. This rearrangement joins TRBV4-2 to TRBJ2-5; TRBD1 is a possible D gene (5 bases). The CDR3 sequence is 16 residues long. Trimming cost V 0 bases and J 5 bases, with 16 bases left between them. CDR1 and CDR2 (germline): LGHNA, YNFKEQ.

The V call is TRBV25-1, the J call TRBJ1-2; D possibly corresponds to TRBD1 (5 bases). Germline V CDR1 and CDR2: MGHDK, SYGVNS. There are 12 residues in the CDR3. V was clipped by 4 bases and J by 8 bases, with 11 bases between them. CDR3 in DNA: TGTGCCAGCAGTGCTGCCAGGGCCGGCTACACCTTC. Protein sequence: CASSAARAGYTF.

The chain combines TRBV15 with TRBJ2-4; 7 bases are shared with TRBD1. The end of the DNA is better explained by TRBJ2-5, so the J call may be wrong. This CDR3 contains 15 residues. CDR1 is LNHNV and CDR2 is YYDKDF in the germline V gene (reference sequence). CDR3 region: CATSRGTADQETQYF. The CDR3 DNA is TGTGCCACCAGCCGTGGGACAGCGGATCAAGAGACCCAGTACTTC.

A few counts support this clonotype. The chain recombines TRBV24-1 with TRBJ2-1; TRBD1 might be the D (5 bases). This CDR3 has 14 amino acids. Deletions cut 2 bases from V and 10 bases from J, with 14 bases between. Germline V gene data show CDR1 as KGHDR and CDR2 as SFDVKD. The CDR3 nucleotides are TGTGCCACCAGTGATTGGGGCGGTCAGGGAGAGCAGTTCTTC. Encoded protein: CATSDWGGQGEQFF.

The sample holds a few counts of this clonotype. The rearrangement uses TRBV28 and TRBJ2-7; perhaps TRBD2 as D (7 bases). CDR1 is MDHEN and CDR2 is SYDVKM in the germline V gene. The CDR3 spans 14 residues. Trimming shortened V by 6 bases and J by 3 bases, and 15 bases separated the two germline ends. Here the CDR3 reads CASSPQGRGYEQYF. The CDR3 DNA reads as TGTGCCAGCAGCCCCCAGGGGAGGGGCTACGAGCAGTACTTC. Full variable domain (missing parts from reference TRBV28 and TRBJ2-7): DVKVTQSSRYLVKRTGEKVFLECVQDMDHENMFWYRQDPGLGLRLIYFSYDVKMKEKGDIPEGYSVSREKKERFSLILESASTNQTSMYLCASSPQGRGYEQYFGPGTRLTVT.

The V and J genes are TRBV20-1 and TRBJ2-4, with 16 bases lining up with TRBD2. V shed 6 bases, J shed 7 bases, and the junction held 12 bases outside the gene matches. CDR1 DFQATT and CDR2 SNEGSKA come from the germline V gene (reference sequence). The CDR3 totals 17 residues. CDR3 protein: CSARMAGLAGGRNIQYF. CDR3 DNA: TGCAGTGCCAGAATGGCGGGACTAGCGGGAGGGAGGAACATTCAGTACTTC.

The chain recombines TRBV12-3 or TRBV12-4 with TRBJ2-3, with D perhaps being TRBD1 or TRBD2 (5 bases each). Trimming left V 2 bases short and J 4 bases short, with 10 bases between. The CDR3 has 14 amino acids. CDR3 DNA: TGTGCCAGCAGTTTACCCGGGGCGGCAGATACGCAGTATTTT. It codes for CASSLPGAADTQYF.

V gene TRBV7-6 combines with J gene TRBJ2-1; 10 positions match TRBD1. The length of the CDR3 is 14 residues. With 4 bases clipped from V and 10 bases from J, the junction kept 7 bases outside the gene matches. Germline V gives CDR1 SGHVS, CDR2 FNYEAQ. The CDR3 sequence: CASSSGQGGGEQFF. The CDR3 bases are TGTGCCAGCAGCTCCGGACAGGGGGGGGGGGAGCAGTTCTTC.

This clonotype was seen a few times. V and J are TRBV4-3 and TRBJ1-4; no clear D gene. Germline assignment: CDR1 LGHNA and CDR2 YSLEER. With 1 base removed from V and 3 bases from J, the gap between germline ends came to 9 bases. This CDR3 region has 15 residues. The CDR3 region has the DNA TGCGCCAGCAGCCAAGGACGAGCACCTAATGAAAAACTGTTTTTT. It is translated as CASSQGRAPNEKLFF.

The chain links TRBV4-1 to TRBJ2-5; tentative D call: TRBD1 (6 bases). The CDR3 extends over 17 amino acids. CDR1 is MGHRA, CDR2 YSYEKL, per germline. Trimming removed 0 bases at V and 4 bases at J, with 18 bases between. The DNA for the CDR3 is TGCGCCAGCAGCCAAGAGCTTCAGAGGCAGGGGCGAGAGACCCAGTACTTC. This codes for CASSQELQRQGRETQYF.

This chain uses TRBV6-2 or TRBV6-3 with TRBJ2-7; the D call may be TRBD1 or TRBD2 (6 bases each). The better agreement between TRBJ2-5 and the DNA end casts doubt on the J call. Germline CDR1 MNHEY, CDR2 SVGEGT. The CDR3 loop spans 15 amino acids. The CDR3 spells CASSVQGGRQETQYF. In nucleotides, the CDR3 is TGTGCCAGCAGCGTACAGGGAGGACGTCAAGAGACCCAGTACTTC.

CDR3 DNA: TGTGCCAGCAGCTTCGTCAGGGGGTCGGAGACCCAGTACTTC. Its protein is CASSFVRGSETQYF. J is TRBJ2-5 and V is TRBV11-2, with 7 bases identical to TRBD1. Germline V lookup: CDR1 SGHAT, CDR2 FQNNGV. The CDR3 covers 14 residues. Germline trimming cut 3 bases from V and 5 bases from J; bases unmatched to any gene: 6.

The table lists this clonotype with a few counts. The V call is TRBV20-1, the J call TRBJ2-7, with D possibly TRBD2 on 6 matching bases. V lost 3 bases and J 2 bases, leaving 11 bases between the germline ends. Germline V gives CDR1 DFQATT, CDR2 SNEGSKA (reference sequence). The CDR3 extends over 13 amino acids. The chain's CDR3 is CSARTRGAYEQYF. In DNA form, the CDR3 reads TGCAGTGCTAGGACTAGAGGGGCCTACGAGCAGTACTTC.